These T cell receptor beta chains were read from a single sample in a study of PD-1 blockade in classical Hodgkin lymphoma. The protocol was immunoSEQ multiplex PCR, while the TCRdb copy is restricted to in-frame clones and leaves out a portion. The data hold more than 10,000 clones, with 88% observed a single time. This specimen was CD4+ T cells from blood, taken before the fourth cycle of nivolumab. Source of these receptors: a human donor with classical Hodgkin lymphoma. CDR3s include the opening cysteine and the closing phenylalanine or tryptophan. The order of the fields is J gene, V gene, D gene, clone size, CDR3 DNA, CDR3 protein. D genes are given only for firm matches. Only part of the rows carry a size: once, few, many, or a class if the clone is expanded.

TRBJ2-5 TRBV11-2 - - TGTGCCAGCAGCTCTATGGGACGGCAAGAGACCCAGTACTTC CASSSMGRQETQYF
TRBJ2-3 TRBV18 TRBD1 - TGTGCCAGCTCACCACCGAGGGGGCGGACAGATACGCAGTATTTT CASSPPRGRTDTQYF
TRBJ1-1 TRBV5-4 - - TGTGCCAGCAGCTTAGGGGAGATGAACACTGAAGCTTTCTTT CASSLGEMNTEAFF
TRBJ1-1 TRBV2 - - TGTGCCACAGGGGTTGATGTGAACACTGAAGCTTTCTTT CATGVDVNTEAFF
TRBJ1-1 TRBV28 - - TGTGCCAGCAGTTTTCGCACTGAAGCTTTCTTT CASSFRTEAFF
TRBJ2-1 TRBV28 - - TGTGCCAGCAGTATCAGCCGGGGCCCAAGGGCGCAGTTCTTC CASSISRGPRAQFF
TRBJ2-7 TRBV5-6 TRBD1 - TGTGCCAGCAGCTTGACAGGGGTCTACGAGCAGTACTTC CASSLTGVYEQYF
TRBJ2-2 TRBV2 - - TGTGCCAGCAGTGTGCTTAGCGGGAACACCGGGGAGCTGTTTTTT CASSVLSGNTGELFF
TRBJ1-6 TRBV7-6 - - TGTGCCAGCAGCCAAATGCCGGAGACCGGGGGATATTCACCCCTCCACTTT CASSQMPETGGYSPLHF
TRBJ2-5 TRBV6-5 - - TGTGCCAGCAGTCCCACAATAACGAGGGCGTCCCAGTACTTC CASSPTITRASQYF
TRBJ2-7 TRBV7-9 TRBD1 - TGTGCCAGCAGTTGGACAGGGGGCACCGGCGAGCAGTACTTC CASSWTGGTGEQYF
TRBJ2-7 TRBV7-9 - few TGTGCCAGCAGCGTTACTGCAGGTCCCTACGAGCAGTACTTC CASSVTAGPYEQYF
TRBJ2-3 TRBV15 - - TGTGCCACCAGCAGCCCCTATGGGGTGGGGGGGCATAGAGATACGCAGTATTTT CATSSPYGVGGHRDTQYF
TRBJ1-1 TRBV4-2 - - TGTGCCAGCAGCCAAGATACACAGGGAGAAGCTTTCTTT CASSQDTQGEAFF
TRBJ1-2 TRBV6-1 - - TGTGCCAGCAGGAGGGAGGGTGACACCTTC CASRREGDTF
TRBJ1-2 TRBV5-4 - - TGTGCCAGCAGCTTGGACGGCGTATATGGCTATACCTTC CASSLDGVYGYTF
TRBJ2-3 TRBV10-3 - - TGTGCCATCACCCAATCCCCGAGGGGGACAGATACGCAGTATTTT CAITQSPRGTDTQYF
TRBJ2-7 TRBV28 - - TGTGCCAGCAGTTTAGGGGGGGGCACCTACGAGCAGTACTTC CASSLGGGTYEQYF